This T cell receptor (beta chain) was sequenced for a study of T-cell reconstitution after alpha-beta-depleted transplantation in children. CDR3 length: 16 residues. The germline V and J ends were trimmed by 0 bases and 2 bases, with 14 bases remaining between them. In germline, CDR1 is SGHRS, CDR2 YFSETQ. Unique molecular identifiers were incorporated during preparation of the TCRbeta library. TCRdb redid the calling of the PCR reads with MiXCR, one entry per CDR3 protein. The table shows about 400,000 distinct CDR3 sequences, with about a fifth occurring only once. Specimen: PBMCs from the stem cell graft donor, collected from the stem cell graft. The origin of this receptor is a human donor who donated a stem cell graft to a child with acute myeloid leukemia. The chain joins TRBV5-1 to TRBJ1-1, with a tentative D call TRBD1 (6 bases). CDR3 sequence: CASSLDPGTTNTEAFF. The DNA of the CDR3 is TGCGCCAGCAGCTTGGACCCCGGGACAACCAACACTGAAGCTTTCTTT.